This T cell receptor (beta chain) is drawn from a study of T-cell memory formation after mild COVID-19. Notes on the study in general: Clones contracting day 15 to 85 were balanced CD4/CD8; later expanders leaned CD4+. Chiefly within CM and EM were the contracting CD4+ clones; CD8+ ones were within EMRA.

Barcoded TCR alpha and TCR beta cDNA libraries with UMIs came from 5'RACE using constant-segment primers. Each CDR3 protein gets one entry after TCRdb re-called the 5' RACE reads with MiXCR. The sample includes tens of thousands of distinct CDR3 sequences, around 15% seen only once; the top ten take about 33%. This clonotype was counted only a few times. Its target is not known. Germline trimming cut 2 bases from V and 7 bases from J; bases unmatched to any gene: 7. CDR1 and CDR2 (germline): MNHEY, SVGEGT. The CDR3 length is 14 residues. The sequence was obtained from an adult woman who had mild COVID-19 (a few samples of this study predate the infection). Cell type and time point are not known. The chain has TRBV6-2 or TRBV6-3 and TRBJ2-7, with 8 bases that match TRBD1. The sequenced material came from PBMCs or a T cell subset sorted from them (not recorded which). The CDR3 DNA follows: TGTGCCAGCAGTTACCCCGCGGACAGGGAGGAGCAGTACTTC. Encoded protein: CASSYPADREEQYF.